This T cell receptor beta chain was recovered during a study of blood T cell repertoires in COVID-19. Study as a whole: PBMCs, B-cell-depleted T cells, or T cells were the source of the cDNA or gDNA that made up the material.

CDR3 size: 14 residues. With V trimmed by 7 bases and J by 4 bases, 5 bases remained unmatched. The V gene's germline CDR1 is WSHSY and CDR2 SAAADI. Methods used by the authors: For nucleated cells, counts were estimated from reference gene primer amplification. The protocol was immunoSEQ multiplex PCR, while the TCRdb copy is restricted to in-frame clones and leaves out a portion. The DNA gave D and trimming, while V, J and clone size come from that table. This sample has about 42,000 clones, with nearly 90% found just once. This sequence was found in a human donor in a cohort sampled during active COVID-19. The chain is built from TRBV10-2 and TRBJ1-5; 9 bases match TRBD1. Material: peripheral blood. CDR3 protein: CASTGTGTNQPQHF. As DNA, the CDR3 is TGCGCCAGCACTGGGACAGGGACAAATCAGCCCCAGCATTTT.